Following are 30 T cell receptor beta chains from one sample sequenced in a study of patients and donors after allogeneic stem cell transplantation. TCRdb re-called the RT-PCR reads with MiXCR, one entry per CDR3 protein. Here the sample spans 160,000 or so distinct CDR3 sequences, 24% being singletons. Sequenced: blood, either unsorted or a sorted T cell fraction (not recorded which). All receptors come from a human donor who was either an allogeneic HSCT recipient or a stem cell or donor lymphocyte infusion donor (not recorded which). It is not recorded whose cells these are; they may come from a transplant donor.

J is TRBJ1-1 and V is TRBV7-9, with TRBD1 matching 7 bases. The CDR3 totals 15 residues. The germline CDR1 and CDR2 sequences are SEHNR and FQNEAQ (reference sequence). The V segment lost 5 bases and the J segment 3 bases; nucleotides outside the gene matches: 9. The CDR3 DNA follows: TGTGCCAGCAGCGAAAAAGACAGGGTATACACTGAAGCTTTCTTT. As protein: CASSEKDRVYTEAFF.

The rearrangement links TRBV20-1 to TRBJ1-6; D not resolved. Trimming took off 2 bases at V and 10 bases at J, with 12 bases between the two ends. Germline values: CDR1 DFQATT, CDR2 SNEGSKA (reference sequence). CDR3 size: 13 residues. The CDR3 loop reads CSARPRIESPLHF. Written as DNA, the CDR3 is TGCAGTGCTAGACCCAGGATCGAGTCACCCCTCCACTTT.

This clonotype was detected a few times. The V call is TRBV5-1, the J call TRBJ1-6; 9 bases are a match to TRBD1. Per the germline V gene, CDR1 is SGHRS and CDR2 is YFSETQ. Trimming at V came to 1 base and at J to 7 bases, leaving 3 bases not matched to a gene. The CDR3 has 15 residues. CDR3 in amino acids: CASSLTGGWNSPLHF. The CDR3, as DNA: TGCGCCAGCAGCTTGACAGGGGGCTGGAATTCACCCCTCCACTTT.

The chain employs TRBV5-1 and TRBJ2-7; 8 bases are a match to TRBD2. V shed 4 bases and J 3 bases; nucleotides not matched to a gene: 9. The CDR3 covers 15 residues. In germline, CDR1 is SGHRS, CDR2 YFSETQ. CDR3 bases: TGCGCCAGCAGCACGGGAGGGACCCTAGGCTACGAGCAGTACTTC. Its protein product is CASSTGGTLGYEQYF.

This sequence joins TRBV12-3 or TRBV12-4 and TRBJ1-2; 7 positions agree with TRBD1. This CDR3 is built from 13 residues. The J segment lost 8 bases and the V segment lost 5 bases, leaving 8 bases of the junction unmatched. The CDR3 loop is CASSTQGTQGYTF. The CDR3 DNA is TGTGCCAGCAGTACACAGGGGACGCAGGGCTACACCTTC.

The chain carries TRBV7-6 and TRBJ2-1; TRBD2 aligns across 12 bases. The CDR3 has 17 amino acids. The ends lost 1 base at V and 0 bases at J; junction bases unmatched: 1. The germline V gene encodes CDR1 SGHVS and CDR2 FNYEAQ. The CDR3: CASSLETSGSSYNEQFF. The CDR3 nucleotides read TGTGCCAGCAGCTTAGAGACTAGCGGGAGCTCCTACAATGAGCAGTTCTTC.

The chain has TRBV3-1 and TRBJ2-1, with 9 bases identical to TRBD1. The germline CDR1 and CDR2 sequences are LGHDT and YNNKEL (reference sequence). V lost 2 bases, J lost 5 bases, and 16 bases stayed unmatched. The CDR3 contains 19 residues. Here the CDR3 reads CASSQRRESRDRANNEQFF. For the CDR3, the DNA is TGTGCCAGCAGCCAAAGACGGGAATCCCGGGACAGGGCGAACAATGAGCAGTTCTTC.

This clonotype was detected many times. The CDR3 bases are TGTGCCAGCAGTTTAAACAGGAACACTGAAGCTTTCTTT. This codes for CASSLNRNTEAFF. The chain combines TRBV12-3 or TRBV12-4 with TRBJ1-1; D is unclear. Trimming took 2 bases from V and 1 from J, leaving 5 bases between them. The CDR3 runs to 13 residues.

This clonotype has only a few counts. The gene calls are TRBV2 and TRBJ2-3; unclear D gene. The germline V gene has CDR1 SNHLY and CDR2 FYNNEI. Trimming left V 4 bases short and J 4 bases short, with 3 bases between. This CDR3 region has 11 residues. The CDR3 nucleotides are TGTGCCAGCAGTGTTGCAGATACGCAGTATTTT. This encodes CASSVADTQYF.

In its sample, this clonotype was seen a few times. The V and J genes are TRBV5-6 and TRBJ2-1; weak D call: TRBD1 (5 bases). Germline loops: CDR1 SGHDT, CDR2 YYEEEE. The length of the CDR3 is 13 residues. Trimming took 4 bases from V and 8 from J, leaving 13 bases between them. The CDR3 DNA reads TGTGCCAGCAGCCCTACAGGATTATATGAGCAGTTCTTC. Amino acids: CASSPTGLYEQFF.

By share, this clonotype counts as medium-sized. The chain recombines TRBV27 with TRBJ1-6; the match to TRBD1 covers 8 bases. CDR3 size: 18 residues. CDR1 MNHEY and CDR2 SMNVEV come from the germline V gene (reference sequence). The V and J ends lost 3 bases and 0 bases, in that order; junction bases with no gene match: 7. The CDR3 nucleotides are TGTGCCAGCAGTTTGGGACAGGCCCAAAGCTCCTATAATTCACCCCTCCACTTT. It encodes CASSLGQAQSSYNSPLHF.

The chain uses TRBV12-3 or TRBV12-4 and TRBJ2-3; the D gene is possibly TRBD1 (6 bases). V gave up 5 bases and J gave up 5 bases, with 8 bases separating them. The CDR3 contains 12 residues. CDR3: CASSIQGDTQYF. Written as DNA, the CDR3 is TGTGCCAGCAGTATACAGGGAGATACGCAGTATTTT.

CDR3 in amino acids: CASSLVVLASDTQYF. The CDR3 DNA follows: TGTGCCAGCAGCTTAGTGGTCCTAGCGTCCGATACGCAGTATTTT. This sequence joins TRBV7-2 and TRBJ2-3; tentative D call: TRBD2 (6 bases). Trimming removed 1 base from V and 6 bases from J, with 14 bases in between. Germline CDR1 is SGHTA and CDR2 is FQGNSA. The CDR3 loop spans 15 amino acids.

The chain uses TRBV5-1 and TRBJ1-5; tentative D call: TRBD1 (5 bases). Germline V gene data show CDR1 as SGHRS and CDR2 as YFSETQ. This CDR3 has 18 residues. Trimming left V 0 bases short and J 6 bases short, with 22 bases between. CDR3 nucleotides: TGCGCCAGCAGCTTGGTAGGGACCCAAAAAACTACCTTTCAGCCCCAGCATTTT. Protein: CASSLVGTQKTTFQPQHF.

The CDR3 region is CASSYSRGLKYGYTF. The CDR3, as DNA: TGTGCCAGCAGTTACTCGAGGGGACTGAAATATGGCTACACCTTC. This chain links TRBV6-2 or TRBV6-3 with TRBJ1-2; D perhaps matches TRBD1 (5 bases). The germline CDR1 and CDR2 sequences are MNHEY and SVGEGT. The CDR3 sequence is 15 residues long. The V gene lost 0 bases and the J gene lost 5 bases, with 13 bases spanning the gap.

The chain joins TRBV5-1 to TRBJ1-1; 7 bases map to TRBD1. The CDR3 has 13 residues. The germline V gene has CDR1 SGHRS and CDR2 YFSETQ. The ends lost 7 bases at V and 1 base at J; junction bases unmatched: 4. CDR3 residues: CASGQASNTEAFF. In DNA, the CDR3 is TGCGCCAGCGGACAGGCCTCGAACACTGAAGCTTTCTTT.

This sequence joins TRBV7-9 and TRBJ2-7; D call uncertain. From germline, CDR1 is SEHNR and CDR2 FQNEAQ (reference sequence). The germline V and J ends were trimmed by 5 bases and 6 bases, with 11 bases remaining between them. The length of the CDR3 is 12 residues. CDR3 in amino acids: CASSAGRGEQYF. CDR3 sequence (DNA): TGTGCCAGCAGCGCCGGCCGAGGCGAGCAGTACTTC. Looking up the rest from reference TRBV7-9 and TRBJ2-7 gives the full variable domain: DTGVSQNPRHKITKRGQNVTFRCDPISEHNRLYWYRQTLGQGPEFLTYFQNEAQLEKSRLLSDRFSAERPKGSFSTLEIQRTEQGDSAMYLCASSAGRGEQYFGPGTRLTVT.

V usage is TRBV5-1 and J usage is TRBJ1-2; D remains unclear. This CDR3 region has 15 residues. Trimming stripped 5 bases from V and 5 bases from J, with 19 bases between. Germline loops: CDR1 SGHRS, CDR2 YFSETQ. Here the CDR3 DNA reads TGCGCCAGCAGATCGCGTATTATTCGGGATTATGGCTACACCTTC. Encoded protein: CASRSRIIRDYGYTF.

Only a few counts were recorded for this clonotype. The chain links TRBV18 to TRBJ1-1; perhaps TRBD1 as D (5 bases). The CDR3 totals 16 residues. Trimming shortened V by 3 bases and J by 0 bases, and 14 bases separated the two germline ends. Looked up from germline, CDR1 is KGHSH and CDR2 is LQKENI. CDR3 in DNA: TGTGCCAGCTCACCTTCGCGTACAGGCCTGAACACTGAAGCTTTCTTT. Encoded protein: CASSPSRTGLNTEAFF.

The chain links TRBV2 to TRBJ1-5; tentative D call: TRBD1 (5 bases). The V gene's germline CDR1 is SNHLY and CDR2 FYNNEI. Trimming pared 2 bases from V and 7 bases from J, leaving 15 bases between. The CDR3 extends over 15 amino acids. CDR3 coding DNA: TGTGCCAGCAGTGAAAGGGACTATGAGTGGCAGCCCCAGCATTTT. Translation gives CASSERDYEWQPQHF.

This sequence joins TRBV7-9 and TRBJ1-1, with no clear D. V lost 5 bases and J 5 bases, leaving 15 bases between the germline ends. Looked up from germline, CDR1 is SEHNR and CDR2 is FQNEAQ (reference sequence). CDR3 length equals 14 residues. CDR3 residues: CASSPPEVGTEAFF. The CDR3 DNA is TGTGCCAGCAGCCCCCCGGAGGTTGGTACTGAAGCTTTCTTT.

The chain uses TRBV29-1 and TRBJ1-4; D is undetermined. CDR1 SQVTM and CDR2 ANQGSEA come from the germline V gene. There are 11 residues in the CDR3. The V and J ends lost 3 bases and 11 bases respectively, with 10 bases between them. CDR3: CSVEVGDKLFF. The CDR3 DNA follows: TGCAGCGTTGAGGTGGGAGATAAACTGTTTTTT. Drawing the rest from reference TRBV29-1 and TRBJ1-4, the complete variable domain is SAVISQKPSRDICQRGTSLTIQCQVDSQVTMMFWYRQQPGQSLTLIATANQGSEATYESGFVIDKFPISRPNLTFSTLTVSNMSPEDSSIYLCSVEVGDKLFFGSGTQLSVL.

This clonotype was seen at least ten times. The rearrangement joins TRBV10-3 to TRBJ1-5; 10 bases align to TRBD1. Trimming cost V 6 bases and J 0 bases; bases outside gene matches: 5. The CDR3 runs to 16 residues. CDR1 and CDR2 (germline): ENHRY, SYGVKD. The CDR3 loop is CAISRDRGDSNQPQHF. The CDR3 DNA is TGTGCCATCAGCCGGGACAGGGGCGATAGCAATCAGCCCCAGCATTTT.

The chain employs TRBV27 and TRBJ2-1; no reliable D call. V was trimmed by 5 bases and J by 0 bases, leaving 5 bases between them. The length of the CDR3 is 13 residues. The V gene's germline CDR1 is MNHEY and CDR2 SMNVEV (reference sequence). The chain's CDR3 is CASSLPSYNEQFF. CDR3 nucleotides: TGTGCCAGCAGTCTCCCCTCCTACAATGAGCAGTTCTTC.

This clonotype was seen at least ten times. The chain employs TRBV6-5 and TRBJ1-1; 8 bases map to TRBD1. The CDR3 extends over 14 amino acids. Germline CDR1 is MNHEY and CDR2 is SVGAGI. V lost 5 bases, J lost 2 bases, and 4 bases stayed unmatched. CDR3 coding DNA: TGTGCCAGCAGTGGGGACAGGAGAAACACTGAAGCTTTCTTT. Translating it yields CASSGDRRNTEAFF.

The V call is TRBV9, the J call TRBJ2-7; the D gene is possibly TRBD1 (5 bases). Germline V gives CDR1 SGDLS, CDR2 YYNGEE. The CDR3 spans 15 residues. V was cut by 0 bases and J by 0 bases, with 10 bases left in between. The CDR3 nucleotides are TGTGCCAGCAGCGTAGACGACAGAAGCTCCTACGAGCAGTACTTC. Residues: CASSVDDRSSYEQYF.

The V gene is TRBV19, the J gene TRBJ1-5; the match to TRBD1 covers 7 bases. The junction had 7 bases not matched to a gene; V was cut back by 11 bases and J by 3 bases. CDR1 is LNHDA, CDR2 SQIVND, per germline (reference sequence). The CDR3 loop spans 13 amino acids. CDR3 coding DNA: TGTGCCCGCAATACAGGGGACAATCAGCCCCAGCATTTT. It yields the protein CARNTGDNQPQHF.

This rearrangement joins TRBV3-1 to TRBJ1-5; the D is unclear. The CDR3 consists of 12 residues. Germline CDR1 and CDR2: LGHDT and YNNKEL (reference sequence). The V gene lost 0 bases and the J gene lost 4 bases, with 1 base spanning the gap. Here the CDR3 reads CASSQENQPQHF. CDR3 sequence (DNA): TGTGCCAGCAGCCAAGAAAATCAGCCCCAGCATTTT.

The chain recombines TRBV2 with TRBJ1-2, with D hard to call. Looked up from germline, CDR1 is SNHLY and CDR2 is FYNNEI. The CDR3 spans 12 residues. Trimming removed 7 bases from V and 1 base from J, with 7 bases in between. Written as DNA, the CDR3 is TGTGCCAGCACTGAGGGTAACTATGGCTACACCTTC. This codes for CASTEGNYGYTF.

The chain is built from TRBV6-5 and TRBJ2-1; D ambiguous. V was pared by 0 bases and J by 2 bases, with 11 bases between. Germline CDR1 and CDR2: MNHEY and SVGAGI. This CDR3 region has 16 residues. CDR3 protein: CASSYSKVAAYNEQFF. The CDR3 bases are TGTGCCAGCAGTTACTCGAAGGTAGCAGCCTACAATGAGCAGTTCTTC.